This TCR beta chain is drawn from a study of CD8 T cells in Susac syndrome (dated by TCRdb to about 2019). With regard to the full study: The study used repertoire sequencing to test whether antigen drove CD8+ T cell activation and differentiation in Susac syndrome. The clonality of the CD8+ T cell repertoire was compared across more than 9 healthy donors, about 14 Susac syndrome patients and around 16 multiple sclerosis patients. General conclusions and limits of the study: The number of individuals in the TCR sequencing and HLA analysis was recognized as being relatively small.

RNA was extracted with the RNeasy kit and about 0.5 to 1 ug was reverse transcribed using random hexamers. TCR beta CDR3 regions were amplified with the immunoSEQ multiplex PCR assay covering 54 Vbeta and 13 Jbeta segments. To correct PCR amplification bias, a synthetic template baseline was used for both primer optimization and computational correction. Regarding the original processing steps: Reads were annotated to V, D and J genes according to IMGT and were analyzed with immunoSEQ Analyzer, with only productive sequences retained. To calculate clonality, Shannon entropy was normalized by log2 of the number of productive unique sequences and then subtracted from one. Public and private clones were assessed among the 100 most prevalent clones of each patient and control. A clone was defined as Susac-specific if it was absent from the healthy and MS cohorts, from over a thousand published viral clones and from other ImmuneACCESS disease sequences. TCRdb reran the public reads through fastp at Q25 and MiXCR, keeping productive beta chains. CDR3 protein sequences are deduplicated, and each keeps its most common genes and DNA. TCRdb assigned the V and J calls; the authors' analysis was not used. Counted in this sample were about 180,000 distinct CDR3 sequences; about 95% of them appeared once. The ten largest clones take up 0.15% to 0.2% of the sample.

High-throughput TCR beta sequencing profiled peripheral blood CD8+ and CD4+ T cells from healthy donors, Susac syndrome patients and multiple sclerosis patients. Treatment-naive patients with stable or active relapsing-remitting disease fulfilling revised McDonald criteria were used as multiple sclerosis controls. Bulk CD8+ and CD4+ T cells were purified by magnetic negative isolation, whereas CD8+ TEMRA cells were enriched by FACS. Blood was drawn into EDTA tubes, processed within 24 hours, and PBMCs were isolated by density gradient centrifugation. PBMCs intended for TCR sequencing were frozen in liquid nitrogen and were later thawed in a 37 degrees C water bath. Purity of sorted or isolated CD4+, CD8+ and CD8+ TEMRA cells was at least 90%. On this clonotype itself: Its antigen remains unidentified. Base qualities are missing; no much larger clone stands one base away.

Clipping removes 6 bases from V and 5 bases from J, with 4 as the unmatched junction base count. The germline V gene gives CDR1 as SNHLY and CDR2 as FYNNEI. From the cysteine through the phenylalanine, the CDR3 covers 12 amino acids. Left in the record is the CDR3 DNA by itself, 36 bases read in frame from the first base. The sequenced material came from CD8+ T cells from PBMCs. The source of this sequence is a human donor with multiple sclerosis. The sequence joins TRBV2 to TRBJ2-7; 7 bases in between match TRBD1. The CDR3 amino acid sequence is: CASRPTGNEQYF. The DNA reads as follows: TGTGCCAGCAGGCCGACAGGGAACGAGCAGTACTTC.